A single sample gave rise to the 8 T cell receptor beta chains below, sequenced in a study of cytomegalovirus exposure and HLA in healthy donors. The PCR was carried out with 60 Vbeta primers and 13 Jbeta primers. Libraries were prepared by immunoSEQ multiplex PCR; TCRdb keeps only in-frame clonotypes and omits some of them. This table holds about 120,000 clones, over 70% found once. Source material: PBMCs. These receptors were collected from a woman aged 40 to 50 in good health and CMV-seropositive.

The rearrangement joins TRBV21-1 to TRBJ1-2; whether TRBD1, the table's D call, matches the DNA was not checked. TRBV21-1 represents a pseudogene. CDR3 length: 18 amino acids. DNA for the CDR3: TGTGCCAGCAGCATCACGATTCGGGACACATATAGGAACTATGGCTACACCTTC. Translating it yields CASSITIRDTYRNYGYTF.

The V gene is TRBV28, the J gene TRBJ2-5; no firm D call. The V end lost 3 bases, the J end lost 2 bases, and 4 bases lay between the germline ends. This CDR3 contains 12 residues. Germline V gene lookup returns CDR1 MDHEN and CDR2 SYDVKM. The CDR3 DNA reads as TGTGCCAGCAGTTTCGGGCAAGAGACCCAGTACTTC. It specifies CASSFGQETQYF.

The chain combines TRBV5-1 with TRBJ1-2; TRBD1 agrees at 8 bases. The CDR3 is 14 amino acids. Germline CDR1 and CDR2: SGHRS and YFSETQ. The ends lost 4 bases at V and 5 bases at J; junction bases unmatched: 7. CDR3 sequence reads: CASSLGQGSYGYTF. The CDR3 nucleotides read TGCGCCAGCAGCCTCGGACAGGGATCTTATGGCTACACCTTC.

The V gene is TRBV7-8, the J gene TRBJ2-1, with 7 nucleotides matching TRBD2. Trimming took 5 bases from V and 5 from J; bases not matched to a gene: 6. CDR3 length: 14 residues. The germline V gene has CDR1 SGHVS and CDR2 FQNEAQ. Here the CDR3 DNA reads TGTGCCAGCAGCGAGAGGGACTACCACAATGAGCAGTTCTTC. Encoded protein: CASSERDYHNEQFF. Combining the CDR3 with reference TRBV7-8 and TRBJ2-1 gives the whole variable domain GAGVSQSPRYKVAKRGQDVALRCDPISGHVSLFWYQQALGQGPEFLTYFQNEAQLDKSGLPSDRFFAERPEGSVSTLKIQRTQQEDSAVYLCASSERDYHNEQFFGPGTRLTVL.

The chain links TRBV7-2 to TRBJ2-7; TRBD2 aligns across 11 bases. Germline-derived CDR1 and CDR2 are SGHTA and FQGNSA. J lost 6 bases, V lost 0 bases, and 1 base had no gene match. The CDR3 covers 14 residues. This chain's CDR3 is CASSLASGRAEQYF. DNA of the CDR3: TGTGCCAGCAGCTTAGCTAGCGGGAGGGCCGAGCAGTACTTC. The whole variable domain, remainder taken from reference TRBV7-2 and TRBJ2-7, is GAGVSQSPSNKVTEKGKDVELRCDPISGHTALYWYRQSLGQGLEFLIYFQGNSAPDKSGLPSDRFSAERTGGSVSTLTIQRTQQEDSAVYLCASSLASGRAEQYFGPGTRLTVT.

CDR3 sequence reads: CASSLEVEGMKAFF. The CDR3 nucleotides are TGTGCCAGCAGCTTAGAGGTAGAGGGAATGAAAGCTTTCTTT. V usage is TRBV7-8 and J usage is TRBJ1-1; D not certain. The germline V gene has CDR1 SGHVS and CDR2 FQNEAQ. Between the trimmed V and J ends, which lost 1 base and 9 bases, there was a span of 15 bases. This CDR3 has 14 residues. Full variable domain (remainder filled in from reference TRBV7-8 and TRBJ1-1): GAGVSQSPRYKVAKRGQDVALRCDPISGHVSLFWYQQALGQGPEFLTYFQNEAQLDKSGLPSDRFFAERPEGSVSTLKIQRTQQEDSAVYLCASSLEVEGMKAFFGQGTRLTVV.

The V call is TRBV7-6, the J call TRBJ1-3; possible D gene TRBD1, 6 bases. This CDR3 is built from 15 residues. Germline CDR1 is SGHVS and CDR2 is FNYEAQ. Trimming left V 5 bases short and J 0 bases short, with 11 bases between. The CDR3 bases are TGTGCCAGCAGCGTCGACAGGCTCTCTGGAAACACCATATATTTT. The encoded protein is CASSVDRLSGNTIYF. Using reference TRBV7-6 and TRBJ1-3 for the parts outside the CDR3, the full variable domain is GAGVSQSPRYKVTKRGQDVALRCDPISGHVSLYWYRQALGQGPEFLTYFNYEAQQDKSGLPNDRFSAERPEGSISTLTIQRTEQRDSAMYRCASSVDRLSGNTIYFGEGSWLTVV.

CDR3 sequence (DNA): TGTGCCAGCAGGGCCGGGGGAGGGGGCGAGCAGTACTTC. It yields the protein CASRAGGGGEQYF. This chain joins TRBV27 and TRBJ2-7; possible D gene TRBD2, 7 bases. The germline gives CDR1 MNHEY, CDR2 SMNVEV (reference sequence). The CDR3 is made up of 13 amino acids. V was trimmed by 6 bases and J by 6 bases, leaving 15 bases between them.